This is a list of T cell receptor beta chains from one sample in a study of neurological immune-mediated disorders. TCRdb processed the 5' RACE reads anew with MiXCR; each CDR3 protein has one entry. This sample has tens of thousands of distinct CDR3 sequences, with approximately 4.6% found just once. Sequenced: PBMCs. The receptors shown here come from a woman in her sixties or seventies with multiple sclerosis. Both conserved end residues are part of each CDR3. Fields, in order: V gene, J gene, CDR3 protein.

V gene: TRBV12-3/TRBV12-4
J gene: TRBJ1-1
CDR3 protein: CASSLARDSEAFF

V gene: TRBV3-1
J gene: TRBJ2-2
CDR3 protein: CASSQGGGSTGELFF

V gene: TRBV2
J gene: TRBJ1-5
CDR3 protein: CASSWDGYYQPQHF

V gene: TRBV3-1
J gene: TRBJ1-5
CDR3 protein: CASSQGGMGQPQHF

V gene: TRBV2
J gene: TRBJ1-6
CDR3 protein: CATTGVDSPLHF

V gene: TRBV5-6
J gene: TRBJ2-7
CDR3 protein: CASSPGPGTSEQYF

V gene: TRBV2
J gene: TRBJ2-3
CDR3 protein: CASSVEAGSTDTQYF

V gene: TRBV29-1
J gene: TRBJ2-5
CDR3 protein: CSVEGTGVTETQYF

V gene: TRBV20-1
J gene: TRBJ2-5
CDR3 protein: CSARVGTGEETQYF

V gene: TRBV12-3/TRBV12-4
J gene: TRBJ1-6
CDR3 protein: CASSLGGGNGSPLHF

V gene: TRBV14
J gene: TRBJ1-6
CDR3 protein: CASSQARISPLHF

V gene: TRBV20-1
J gene: TRBJ1-6
CDR3 protein: CSAAQGAVNSPLHF

V gene: TRBV5-1
J gene: TRBJ2-3
CDR3 protein: CASSLVLASTDTQYF

V gene: TRBV15
J gene: TRBJ1-6
CDR3 protein: CATSRDGGQGSLSPLHF

V gene: TRBV12-3/TRBV12-4
J gene: TRBJ1-1
CDR3 protein: CASSLDPRGNTEAFF

V gene: TRBV6-1
J gene: TRBJ1-3
CDR3 protein: CASSEGDGRGAYF

V gene: TRBV28
J gene: TRBJ1-5
CDR3 protein: CASLRQGDQPQHF

V gene: TRBV7-9
J gene: TRBJ2-3
CDR3 protein: CASSLSTSSDTQYF

V gene: TRBV20-1
J gene: TRBJ1-5
CDR3 protein: CSATTRADDMEPQHF

V gene: TRBV28
J gene: TRBJ2-1
CDR3 protein: CASSPTGGGGNEQFF

V gene: TRBV5-8
J gene: TRBJ1-5
CDR3 protein: CASSLMGRNQPQHF

V gene: TRBV29-1
J gene: TRBJ2-7
CDR3 protein: CSVNRGPYEQYF

V gene: TRBV5-1
J gene: TRBJ2-5
CDR3 protein: CASSLDRGLVSEETQYF

V gene: TRBV20-1
J gene: TRBJ1-1
CDR3 protein: CSARASGGQANTEAFF

V gene: TRBV20-1
J gene: TRBJ2-1
CDR3 protein: CSARTGSYNEQFF

V gene: TRBV7-2
J gene: TRBJ1-2
CDR3 protein: CASSLGGQANYGYTF

V gene: TRBV7-9
J gene: TRBJ1-6
CDR3 protein: CASSSGQGLPSPLHF

V gene: TRBV28
J gene: TRBJ2-1
CDR3 protein: CASSFRYNEQFF

V gene: TRBV3-1
J gene: TRBJ2-7
CDR3 protein: CASSQGRAWGYEQYF

V gene: TRBV20-1
J gene: TRBJ1-1
CDR3 protein: CSAPQGGRPEAFF

V gene: TRBV6-5
J gene: TRBJ2-3
CDR3 protein: CASSYYPNPTSGYTQYF

V gene: TRBV7-9
J gene: TRBJ1-1
CDR3 protein: CASRERGIRGEDTEAFF

V gene: TRBV20-1
J gene: TRBJ1-1
CDR3 protein: CSARDRRLSTEAFF

V gene: TRBV7-9
J gene: TRBJ2-5
CDR3 protein: CASSLTGGLEETQYF

V gene: TRBV27
J gene: TRBJ2-7
CDR3 protein: CASRIRQGTYEQYF

V gene: TRBV5-4
J gene: TRBJ1-2
CDR3 protein: CASSLALGQGTNYGYTF

V gene: TRBV11-2
J gene: TRBJ2-3
CDR3 protein: CASSRTRGSRTDTQYF

V gene: TRBV4-1
J gene: TRBJ1-1
CDR3 protein: CASSQRTAREAFF

V gene: TRBV15
J gene: TRBJ1-4
CDR3 protein: CATSRVGQGGEKLFF

V gene: TRBV10-3
J gene: TRBJ2-1
CDR3 protein: CAISQSTSGNEQFF

V gene: TRBV5-1
J gene: TRBJ1-2
CDR3 protein: CASSLDKAAYGYTF

V gene: TRBV20-1
J gene: TRBJ2-5
CDR3 protein: CSARVPHGGQETQYF

V gene: TRBV14
J gene: TRBJ2-7
CDR3 protein: CASSRGTTYEQYF

V gene: TRBV7-9
J gene: TRBJ2-2
CDR3 protein: CASSSRGTGTNTGELFF

V gene: TRBV12-3/TRBV12-4
J gene: TRBJ1-1
CDR3 protein: CASNPTGPPGTEAFF

V gene: TRBV20-1
J gene: TRBJ1-2
CDR3 protein: CSARVPRLNGYTF